This passage covers 26 T cell receptor beta chains from one sample sequenced in a study of T cell responses to AZD1222 COVID-19 vaccine. Sequencing was performed with immunoSEQ multiplex PCR; in TCRdb, only in-frame clones are kept and a portion is missing. The repertoire has around 150,000 clones, about 90% of them found once; the top ten carry approximately 5%. The sequenced sample was peripheral blood, obtained on day 0 of AZD1222 vaccination. These receptors were taken from an adult in good health.

The rearrangement joins TRBV27 to TRBJ2-7, with 7 bases aligning to TRBD1. The germline CDR1 and CDR2 sequences are MNHEY and SMNVEV (reference sequence). With V trimmed by 5 bases and J by 2 bases, 9 bases remained unmatched. This CDR3 region has 15 residues. CDR3 protein: CASSKTGRTPYEQYF. The CDR3 coding sequence is TGTGCCAGCAGTAAGACAGGGCGAACCCCCTACGAGCAGTACTTC.

The J gene is TRBJ1-4, the V gene TRBV5-1; the D is unclear. V gave up 0 bases and J gave up 2 bases, with 8 bases separating them. The germline gives CDR1 SGHRS, CDR2 YFSETQ. CDR3 size: 15 residues. CDR3 sequence reads: CASSLAKWTNEKLFF. The DNA for the CDR3 is TGCGCCAGCAGCTTGGCCAAGTGGACTAATGAAAAACTGTTTTTT.

The rearrangement links TRBV7-9 to TRBJ2-1; 9 bases fit TRBD1. The germline gives CDR1 SEHNR, CDR2 FQNEAQ (reference sequence). The CDR3 totals 17 residues. V gave up 5 bases and J gave up 3 bases; unmatched junction bases: 11. CDR3 in amino acids: CASSGRDRVWGYNEQFF. In DNA, the CDR3 is TGTGCCAGCAGCGGCCGGGACAGGGTTTGGGGCTACAATGAGCAGTTCTTC.

This chain connects TRBV29-1 to TRBJ1-2; D remains unclear. The CDR3 sequence is 13 residues long. CDR1 and CDR2 (germline): SQVTM, ANQGSEA. V lost 4 bases and J lost 7, with 16 bases in between. The CDR3 sequence: CSVGIGSGGGYTF. CDR3 sequence (DNA): TGCAGCGTTGGGATAGGGTCGGGTGGTGGCTACACCTTC. The complete variable domain, with remaining parts taken from reference TRBV29-1 and TRBJ1-2, reads SAVISQKPSRDICQRGTSLTIQCQVDSQVTMMFWYRQQPGQSLTLIATANQGSEATYESGFVIDKFPISRPNLTFSTLTVSNMSPEDSSIYLCSVGIGSGGGYTFGSGTRLTVV.

The chain links TRBV24-1 to TRBJ2-1; TRBD1 aligns across 7 bases. The CDR3 consists of 15 residues. Losses at the gene ends were 4 bases for V and 2 bases for J; bases not matched to a gene: 4. Germline V lookup: CDR1 KGHDR, CDR2 SFDVKD. The CDR3: CATSETGSAYNEQFF. The CDR3 nucleotides read TGTGCCACCAGTGAGACAGGGTCAGCCTACAATGAGCAGTTCTTC.

The rearrangement joins TRBV18 to TRBJ2-5, with 13 nucleotides matching TRBD2. With V trimmed by 1 base and J by 5 bases, 7 bases remained unmatched. CDR3 size: 17 residues. Germline CDR1 is KGHSH and CDR2 is LQKENI. The CDR3 loop is CASSPRTSGRARETQYF. Written as DNA, the CDR3 is TGTGCCAGCTCACCACGCACTAGCGGGAGGGCCCGGGAGACCCAGTACTTC.

The rearrangement links TRBV25-1 to TRBJ1-2; D gene ambiguous. The CDR3 runs to 12 residues. Germline V gene data show CDR1 as MGHDK and CDR2 as SYGVNS. V was trimmed by 1 base and J by 10 bases, leaving 10 bases between them. The CDR3 DNA sequence: TGTGCCAGCAGTGAATTTGTGGGAGACTACACCTTC. As protein: CASSEFVGDYTF.

For the CDR3, the DNA is TGTGCCAGCAGCCACAAGGGACAGCTTACGTACGAGCAGTACTTC. Translated, it gives CASSHKGQLTYEQYF. This chain links TRBV7-9 with TRBJ2-7; 7 bases agree with TRBD1. This CDR3 contains 15 residues. CDR1 and CDR2 from the germline V gene are SEHNR and FQNEAQ (reference sequence). V dropped 5 bases and J dropped 4; count of bases not matched to a gene: 11. The variable domain in full, with the rest retrieved from reference TRBV7-9 and TRBJ2-7, is DTGVSQNPRHKITKRGQNVTFRCDPISEHNRLYWYRQTLGQGPEFLTYFQNEAQLEKSRLLSDRFSAERPKGSFSTLEIQRTEQGDSAMYLCASSHKGQLTYEQYFGPGTRLTVT.

The genes are TRBV20-1 and TRBJ1-5; weak D call: TRBD1 (6 bases). V was clipped by 6 bases and J by 11 bases, with 14 bases between them. This CDR3 contains 11 residues. Germline V CDR1 and CDR2: DFQATT, SNEGSKA (reference sequence). The CDR3 reads CSAGGRDTQHF. The CDR3 DNA reads TGCAGTGCGGGGGGCCGGGACACCCAGCATTTT.

V is TRBV28 and J is TRBJ2-7, with D possibly TRBD2 on 5 matching bases. Germline V gives CDR1 MDHEN, CDR2 SYDVKM. V dropped 5 bases and J dropped 0 bases, with 17 bases sitting between them. The CDR3 has 16 residues. The CDR3 here is CASSPPIGLFSYEQYF. The CDR3 DNA reads TGTGCCAGCAGTCCCCCCATAGGACTTTTCTCCTACGAGCAGTACTTC.

The chain carries TRBV6-2 or TRBV6-3 and TRBJ1-4; D unclear. V gave up 0 bases and J gave up 0 bases, with 17 bases separating them. The CDR3 has 19 residues. CDR1 is MNHEY, CDR2 SVGEGT, per germline. CDR3 protein: CASSYSMGSASATNEKLFF. For the CDR3, the DNA is TGTGCCAGCAGTTACTCGATGGGGTCAGCCTCTGCAACTAATGAAAAACTGTTTTTT.

V is TRBV5-6 and J is TRBJ2-4; D ambiguous. V dropped 2 bases and J dropped 3 bases, with 18 bases sitting between them. The germline gives CDR1 SGHDT, CDR2 YYEEEE. CDR3 length equals 17 residues. In nucleotides, the CDR3 is TGTGCCAGCAGCTTTTCTGGCCAGCCCTTGGGCAAAAACATTCAGTACTTC. As protein: CASSFSGQPLGKNIQYF.

The rearrangement uses TRBV4-2 and TRBJ1-1; D is uncertain. Trimming took 0 bases from V and 1 from J, leaving 15 bases between them. The V gene's germline CDR1 is LGHNA and CDR2 YNFKEQ. The CDR3 totals 17 residues. CDR3: CASSQEIGRQPNTEAFF. CDR3 nucleotide sequence: TGTGCCAGCAGCCAAGAAATAGGTAGGCAGCCGAACACTGAAGCTTTCTTT.

A few counts support this clone. The chain carries TRBV2 and TRBJ2-1; no reliable D call. Trimming removed 1 base at V and 9 bases at J, with 7 bases between. The CDR3 totals 12 residues. Germline V gives CDR1 SNHLY, CDR2 FYNNEI. This CDR3 reads CASSEVKGEQFF. CDR3 nucleotide sequence: TGTGCCAGCAGTGAAGTAAAGGGTGAGCAGTTCTTC.

As to this clone: Other DNA sequences in the same sample also yield this CDR3. The chain combines TRBV28 with TRBJ2-7, with no clear D. Trimming took 7 bases from V and 0 from J, leaving 7 bases between them. The CDR3 is 12 amino acids. Germline V CDR1 and CDR2: MDHEN, SYDVKM. CDR3 nucleotides: TGTGCCAGCACCCGGAGCTCCTACGAGCAGTACTTC. Its translation is CASTRSSYEQYF.

V gene TRBV28 combines with J gene TRBJ2-2; no reliable D call. In germline, CDR1 is MDHEN, CDR2 SYDVKM. This CDR3 spans 15 amino acids. Trimming cost V 2 bases and J 7 bases, with 14 bases left between them. The DNA of the CDR3 is TGTGCCAGCAGTTTAGATACAGAAATAAGCGGGGAGCTGTTTTTT. Amino acid sequence: CASSLDTEISGELFF. The variable domain in full, completed from reference TRBV28 and TRBJ2-2, reads DVKVTQSSRYLVKRTGEKVFLECVQDMDHENMFWYRQDPGLGLRLIYFSYDVKMKEKGDIPEGYSVSREKKERFSLILESASTNQTSMYLCASSLDTEISGELFFGEGSRLTVL.

The chain employs TRBV4-1 and TRBJ1-2, with D unclear. Trimming took off 0 bases at V and 1 base at J, with 6 bases between the two ends. The CDR3 extends over 14 amino acids. Germline CDR1 and CDR2: MGHRA and YSYEKL. CDR3 bases: TGCGCCAGCAGCCAAGAGCGGTATAACTATGGCTACACCTTC. The encoded protein is CASSQERYNYGYTF.

The chain uses TRBV19 and TRBJ2-2; D may correspond to TRBD1 or TRBD2 (7 bases each). This CDR3 spans 14 amino acids. The ends were cut back, 10 bases at V and 5 bases at J, with 17 bases in the middle. The germline CDR1 and CDR2 sequences are LNHDA and SQIVND (reference sequence). CDR3 bases: TGTGCCACCTCGACAGGGAGGGGAACCGGGGAGCTGTTTTTT. Protein: CATSTGRGTGELFF.

The rearrangement joins TRBV28 to TRBJ2-7, with D tentatively TRBD1 (6 bases). Germline CDR1 MDHEN, CDR2 SYDVKM. The CDR3 contains 15 residues. The V gene lost 10 bases and the J gene lost 1 base, with 20 bases spanning the gap. Here the CDR3 reads CAIVGAVRGSYEQYF. In DNA form, the CDR3 reads TGTGCCATCGTGGGAGCCGTGAGGGGGTCCTACGAGCAGTACTTC.

The gene calls are TRBV7-2 and TRBJ2-3, with D possibly being TRBD1 or TRBD2 (5 bases each). Germline CDR1 is SGHTA and CDR2 is FQGNSA. V was clipped by 7 bases and J by 5 bases, with 10 bases between them. The CDR3 runs to 12 residues. The CDR3 spells CASTLRGDTQYF. CDR3 nucleotides: TGTGCCAGCACCCTGAGGGGAGATACGCAGTATTTT.

The CDR3 loop is CASSRGTVKYTEAFF. The CDR3 region has the DNA TGCGCCAGCAGCCGAGGGACAGTGAAATACACTGAAGCTTTCTTT. This chain links TRBV4-3 with TRBJ1-1, with 7 bases identical to TRBD1. With V trimmed by 4 bases and J by 3 bases, 8 bases remained unmatched. Germline CDR1 and CDR2: LGHNA and YSLEER. The CDR3 contains 15 residues.

The gene calls are TRBV25-1 and TRBJ2-6; unclear D gene. V was pared by 4 bases and J by 4 bases, with 17 bases between. There are 17 residues in the CDR3. Germline V gene lookup returns CDR1 MGHDK and CDR2 SYGVNS. The CDR3 bases are TGTGCCAGCAGTGCCTCCCGCCAGTCGTCCGGGGCCAACGTCCTGACTTTC. This gives the protein CASSASRQSSGANVLTF.

This chain uses TRBV6-2 or TRBV6-3 with TRBJ2-5; D uncertain. CDR1 and CDR2 (germline): MNHEY, SVGEGT. V lost 2 bases, J lost 7 bases, and 8 bases lay in between. The CDR3 covers 12 residues. The CDR3 is CASSYGQRTQYF. The CDR3 region has the DNA TGTGCCAGCAGTTACGGCCAGAGGACCCAGTACTTC.

The chain carries TRBV5-8 and TRBJ2-2; possibly TRBD2 for D (6 bases). V shed 0 bases and J shed 3 bases, with 15 bases lying between them. CDR3 length: 17 residues. Per germline, CDR1 SGHTS and CDR2 YDEGEE. The DNA of the CDR3 is TGTGCCAGCAGCTTGGTCAGGAGGGGCTTCTACACCGGGGAGCTGTTTTTT. Its translation: CASSLVRRGFYTGELFF. Complete variable domain (other parts from reference TRBV5-8 and TRBJ2-2): EAGVTQSPTHLIKTRGQQATLRCSPISGHTSVYWYQQALGLGLQFLLWYDEGEERNRGNFPPRFSGRQFPNYSSELNVNALELEDSALYLCASSLVRRGFYTGELFFGEGSRLTVL.

This clone was seen a handful of times. The chain joins TRBV7-9 to TRBJ1-2, with 10 bases lining up with TRBD1. Trimming at V came to 1 base and at J to 6 bases, leaving 2 bases not matched to a gene. CDR3 length: 14 residues. The germline gives CDR1 SEHNR, CDR2 FQNEAQ (reference sequence). The CDR3 bases are TGTGCCAGCAGCTTAGGGACAGGGGGACATGGCTACACCTTC. It encodes CASSLGTGGHGYTF.

The chain employs TRBV5-8 and TRBJ2-7; 9 bases align to TRBD2. V trimming: 0 bases; J trimming: 2 bases; junction bases outside the gene matches: 15. The length of the CDR3 is 19 residues. Looked up from germline, CDR1 is SGHTS and CDR2 is YDEGEE. CDR3 sequence (DNA): TGTGCCAGCAGCTTGGTTCTAGAGACTAGCGGTTTAGGGGCCTACGAGCAGTACTTC. Translating it yields CASSLVLETSGLGAYEQYF.